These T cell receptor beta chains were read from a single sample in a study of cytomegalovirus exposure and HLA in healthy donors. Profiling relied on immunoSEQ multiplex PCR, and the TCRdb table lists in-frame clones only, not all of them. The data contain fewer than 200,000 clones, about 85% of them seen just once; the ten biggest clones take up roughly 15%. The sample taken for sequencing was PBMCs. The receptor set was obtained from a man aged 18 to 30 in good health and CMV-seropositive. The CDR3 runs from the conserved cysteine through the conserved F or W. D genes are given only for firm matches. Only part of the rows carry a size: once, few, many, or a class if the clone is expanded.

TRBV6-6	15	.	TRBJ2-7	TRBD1	CASSYSSDRGHEQYF	TGTGCCAGCAGTTACTCGTCGGACAGGGGGCACGAGCAGTACTTC
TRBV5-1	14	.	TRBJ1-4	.	CASSLAPENEKLFF	TGCGCCAGCAGCTTGGCACCAGAAAATGAAAAACTGTTTTTT
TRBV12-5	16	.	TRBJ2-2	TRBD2	CASGNIAGVNTGELFF	TGTGCTAGTGGCAATATAGCGGGGGTTAACACCGGGGAGCTGTTTTTT
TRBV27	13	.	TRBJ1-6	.	CASSLGGGSPLHF	TGTGCCAGCAGTTTAGGGGGGGGCTCACCCCTCCACTTT
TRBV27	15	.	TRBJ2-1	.	CASSSPLGAYNEQFF	TGTGCCAGCAGTTCTCCCCTGGGGGCTTACAATGAGCAGTTCTTC
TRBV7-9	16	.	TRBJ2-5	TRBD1	CASSLDRAVSQETQYF	TGTGCCAGCAGCTTGGACAGGGCTGTGTCCCAAGAGACCCAGTACTTC
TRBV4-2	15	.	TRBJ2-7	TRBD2	CASSQALLAEREQYF	TGTGCCAGCAGCCAAGCGTTACTAGCGGAAAGGGAGCAGTACTTC
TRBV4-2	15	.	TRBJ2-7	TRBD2	CASSPLAGALDEQYF	TGTGCCAGCAGCCCCCTCGCGGGAGCACTCGACGAGCAGTACTTC
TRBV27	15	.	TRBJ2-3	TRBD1	CASRPDRAPTDTQYF	TGTGCCAGCAGACCAGACAGGGCCCCCACAGATACGCAGTATTTT
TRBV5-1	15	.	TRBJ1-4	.	CASSLAASRNEKLFF	TGCGCCAGCAGCTTGGCCGCCAGTCGAAATGAAAAACTGTTTTTT
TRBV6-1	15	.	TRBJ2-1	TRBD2	CASSEGLAGHNEQFF	TGTGCCAGCAGTGAAGGGCTAGCGGGACACAATGAGCAGTTCTTC
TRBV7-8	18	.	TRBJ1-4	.	CASSLTLLSGGGGEKLFF	TGTGCCAGCAGCTTAACCCTTCTATCGGGGGGCGGTGGGGAAAAACTGTTTTTT
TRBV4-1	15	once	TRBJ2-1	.	CASSPSIGSLNEQFF	TGCGCCAGCAGCCCCTCCATTGGCTCTCTCAATGAGCAGTTCTTC
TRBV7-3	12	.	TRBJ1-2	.	CASNPGGDGYTF	TGTGCCAGCAACCCGGGGGGGGATGGCTACACCTTC
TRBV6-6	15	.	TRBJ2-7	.	CASSTTNGIPYEQYF	TGTGCCAGCAGCACGACTAACGGGATCCCCTACGAGCAGTACTTC
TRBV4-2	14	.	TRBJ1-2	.	CASSQDPEVYGYTF	TGTGCCAGCAGCCAAGACCCGGAGGTATATGGCTACACCTTC
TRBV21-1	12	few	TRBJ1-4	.	CASWGVREKLFF	TGTGCCAGCTGGGGGGTGAGGGAAAAACTGTTTTTT
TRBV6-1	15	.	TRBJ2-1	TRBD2	CASSGWTSGYNEQFF	TGTGCCAGCAGTGGATGGACTAGCGGCTACAATGAGCAGTTCTTC
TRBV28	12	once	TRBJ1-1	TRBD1	CASSFRDRQAFF	TGTGCCAGCAGTTTTAGGGACAGACAGGCTTTCTTT
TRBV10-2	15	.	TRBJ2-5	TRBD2	CASRSTSGGAGTQYF	TGCGCCAGCAGGTCGACTAGCGGGGGGGCGGGGACCCAGTACTTC
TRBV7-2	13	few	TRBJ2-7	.	CASSLLEADEQYF	TGTGCCAGCAGCCTCCTTGAAGCGGACGAGCAGTACTTC
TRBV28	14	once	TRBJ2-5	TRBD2	CASSLAGGRETQYF	TGTGCCAGCAGTCTAGCGGGGGGGAGGGAGACCCAGTACTTC
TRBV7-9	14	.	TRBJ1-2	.	CASSGPPTFYGYTF	TGTGCCAGCAGCGGGCCCCCCACGTTCTATGGCTACACCTTC
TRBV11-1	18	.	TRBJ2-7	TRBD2	CASSGLAVTPARPYEQYF	TGTGCCAGCAGCGGTCTAGCGGTAACCCCCGCGAGACCCTACGAGCAGTACTTC
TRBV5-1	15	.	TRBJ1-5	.	CASSLSTGGNQPQHF	TGCGCCAGCAGCTTGTCGACAGGCGGCAATCAGCCCCAGCATTTT
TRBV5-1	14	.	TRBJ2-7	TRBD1	CASGAGTGEDEQYF	TGCGCCAGCGGGGCCGGGACAGGGGAAGACGAGCAGTACTTC
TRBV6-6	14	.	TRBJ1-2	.	CASSYSVQDSGYTF	TGTGCCAGCAGTTACTCGGTTCAGGATAGTGGCTACACCTTC
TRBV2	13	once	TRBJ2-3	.	CAFRGSSTDTQYF	TGTGCCTTCCGGGGATCCAGCACAGATACGCAGTATTTT
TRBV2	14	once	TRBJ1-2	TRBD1	CASRKQGANNGYTF	TGTGCCAGCAGAAAACAGGGGGCTAACAATGGCTACACCTTC
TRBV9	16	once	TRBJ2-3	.	CASSVETDSPTDTQYF	TGTGCCAGCAGCGTAGAGACGGACAGCCCCACAGATACGCAGTATTTT
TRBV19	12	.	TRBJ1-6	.	CATRAGNSPLHF	TGTGCCACTCGGGCGGGTAATTCACCCCTCCACTTT
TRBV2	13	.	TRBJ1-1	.	CASSPGNLNVAFF	TGTGCCAGCAGCCCCGGGAATCTGAATGTCGCTTTCTTT
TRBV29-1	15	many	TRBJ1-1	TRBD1	CSVADRGGTITEAFF	TGCAGCGTCGCGGACAGGGGGGGGACGATCACTGAAGCTTTCTTT
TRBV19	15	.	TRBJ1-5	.	CASSISGVNNQPQHF	TGTGCCAGTAGTATTTCCGGGGTGAACAATCAGCCCCAGCATTTT
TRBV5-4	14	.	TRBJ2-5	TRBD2	CASSLLAGEETQYF	TGTGCCAGCAGCTTACTAGCGGGGGAAGAGACCCAGTACTTC
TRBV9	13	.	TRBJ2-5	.	CASSVGPGETQYF	TGTGCCAGCAGCGTAGGTCCCGGAGAGACCCAGTACTTC
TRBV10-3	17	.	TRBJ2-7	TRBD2	CAISELSTGTRTYEQYF	TGTGCCATCAGTGAGTTATCAACCGGGACTAGAACTTACGAGCAGTACTTC
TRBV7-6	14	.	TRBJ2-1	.	CASSLLYSYNEQFF	TGTGCCAGCAGCTTATTATACAGCTACAATGAGCAGTTCTTC
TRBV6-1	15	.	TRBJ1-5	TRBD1	CASSRDRAANQPQHF	TGTGCCAGCAGTAGGGACAGGGCAGCCAATCAGCCCCAGCATTTT
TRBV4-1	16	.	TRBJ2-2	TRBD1	CASSQPGQGSTGELFF	TGCGCCAGCAGCCAACCGGGACAGGGGAGCACCGGGGAGCTGTTTTTT
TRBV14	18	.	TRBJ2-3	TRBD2	CASSLLAGAVVATDTQYF	TGTGCCAGCAGCCTACTAGCGGGGGCCGTAGTCGCCACAGATACGCAGTATTTT
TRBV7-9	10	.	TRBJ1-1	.	CASSEVEAFF	TGTGCCAGCTCAGAGGTTGAAGCTTTCTTT